The entry below describes one TCR beta chain. What it binds is unknown. The data were produced by immunoSEQ multiplex PCR, yet TCRdb's version contains in-frame clones alone and is incomplete. The sample includes 15,000 to 20,000 clones, about 75% of them seen just once. This sample is drawn from a study of vaccination effects on CD4 cells after COVID-19. The length of the CDR3 is 14 residues. Germline V gene data show CDR1 as LGHDT and CDR2 as YNNKEL (reference sequence). Trimming removed 0 bases from V and 3 bases from J, with 6 bases in between. Notes on the study in general: There was marked clonal contraction among infection- and vaccine-induced clones late after vaccination. Few convalescent patients, and no early post-infection timepoints, were available to the study.

Antigen-specific CD4+ T cells were first expanded with viral peptide pools by the ViraFEST assay and only then sequenced. The culture ran for about 11 days, and then CD4+ T cells were isolated. Each person got two doses of an mRNA SARS-CoV-2 vaccine, BNT162b2 or mRNA-1273. Cultivation was performed at 1.5 million to 2 million PBMC per well with about 9 IU/ml IL-2 and 9 to 10 ug/ml peptides added. The TCR was taken from a human donor who received a COVID-19 vaccine. The specimen comprised CD4+ T cells from PBMCs cultured with HCoV-NL63 spike peptides, sampled after COVID-19 vaccination. The V call is TRBV3-1 (or the pseudogene TRBV3-2), the J call TRBJ2-1; D gene unclear. Written as DNA, the CDR3 is TGTGCCAGCAGCCAAGACACCTACTACAATGAGCAGTTCTTC. This sequence encodes CASSQDTYYNEQFF.